The 24 T cell receptor beta chains below all came from one sample that was sequenced in a study of T cell repertoires in cytomegalovirus infection. These receptors' targets are unknown. TCRdb called the reads again in MiXCR, with one record for every CDR3 protein. The sample has roughly 200,000 distinct CDR3 sequences; around two fifths are singletons. The sample here was CD8+ T cells from cultured PBMCs, taken from culture after CMV antigen stimulation. Every receptor here comes from a human donor in good health (CMV status not recorded). Some clones in this sample may be carry-over from other donors' samples.

This clonotype was detected only a few times. This chain uses TRBV11-2 with TRBJ2-7; D call uncertain. Germline CDR1 reads SGHAT; CDR2 reads FQNNGV. CDR3 length: 14 residues. Between the trimmed V and J ends, which lost 5 bases and 0 bases, there was a span of 11 bases. The CDR3 sequence is CASSPGGTSYEQYF. The DNA of the CDR3 is TGTGCCAGCAGCCCAGGTGGTACCTCCTACGAGCAGTACTTC.

This clonotype showed up just a few times. The genes are TRBV28 and TRBJ2-1; weak D call: TRBD2 (6 bases). CDR3 length: 15 residues. Per germline, CDR1 MDHEN and CDR2 SYDVKM. V lost 6 bases and J lost 9, with 21 bases in between. CDR3 in amino acids: CASRLLGRGAGEQFF. The DNA for the CDR3 is TGTGCCAGCAGGCTGTTGGGCCGGGGAGCGGGTGAGCAGTTCTTC.

This clonotype was seen more than once but under ten times. This chain links TRBV7-2 with TRBJ2-2; D is unclear. The V gene lost 2 bases and the J gene lost 2 bases, with 15 bases spanning the gap. The CDR3 covers 17 residues. Germline V gene sequence: CDR1 SGHTA, CDR2 FQGNSA. In DNA form, the CDR3 reads TGTGCCAGCAGCTTAAGTCGTATGCACAGTAACACCGGGGAGCTGTTTTTT. Amino acids: CASSLSRMHSNTGELFF.

This clonotype was picked up a small number of times. The chain employs TRBV7-9 and TRBJ2-1; 8 bases agree with TRBD1. V lost 6 bases, J lost 5 bases, and 12 bases stayed unmatched. CDR3 length: 16 amino acids. Germline CDR1 SEHNR, CDR2 FQNEAQ (reference sequence). DNA for the CDR3: TGTGCCAGCAGACCGGGACAGGCCATTTTTAACAATGAGCAGTTCTTC. This translates into CASRPGQAIFNNEQFF.

V is TRBV27 and J is TRBJ1-2; TRBD1 might be the D (5 bases). CDR3 length equals 15 residues. CDR1 and CDR2 from the germline V gene are MNHEY and SMNVEV (reference sequence). V lost 6 bases, J lost 0 bases, and 14 bases lay in between. Written as DNA, the CDR3 is TGTGCCAGCAGCCTCGGGACGGCTACTAACTATGGCTACACCTTC. This gives the protein CASSLGTATNYGYTF.

The CDR3 sequence is CASSVGADRSYEQYF. The CDR3 nucleotides are TGTGCCAGCAGCGTAGGGGCGGACCGCTCCTACGAGCAGTACTTC. The chain combines TRBV9 with TRBJ2-7; D remains ambiguous. Trimming cost V 0 bases and J 0 bases, with 10 bases left between them. Germline-derived CDR1 and CDR2 are SGDLS and YYNGEE. The CDR3 totals 15 residues.

This rearrangement joins TRBV5-6 to TRBJ2-4; maybe TRBD2 (5 bases). CDR3 size: 15 residues. Germline V gene lookup returns CDR1 SGHDT and CDR2 YYEEEE. Trimming removed 2 bases from V and 7 bases from J, with 16 bases in between. The CDR3 nucleotides read TGTGCCAGCAGCTTAAGTAGGTTTCAGCGGAACATTCAGTACTTC. Translating it yields CASSLSRFQRNIQYF. The complete variable domain, with remaining parts taken from reference TRBV5-6 and TRBJ2-4, reads DAGVTQSPTHLIKTRGQQVTLRCSPKSGHDTVSWYQQALGQGPQFIFQYYEEEERQRGNFPDRFSGHQFPNYSSELNVNALLLGDSALYLCASSLSRFQRNIQYFGAGTRLSVL.

V is TRBV3-1 and J is TRBJ2-5; 11 bases align to TRBD2. V dropped 0 bases and J dropped 5; count of bases not matched to a gene: 5. This CDR3 is 16 amino acids long. Per germline, CDR1 LGHDT and CDR2 YNNKEL (reference sequence). Here the CDR3 reads CASSQELAGARETQYF. The CDR3 bases are TGTGCCAGCAGCCAAGAACTAGCGGGAGCACGGGAGACCCAGTACTTC.

The chain links TRBV20-1 to TRBJ2-1; 13 bases align to TRBD2. V shed 6 bases, J shed 6 bases, and the junction held 17 bases outside the gene matches. The CDR3 consists of 18 residues. Germline assignment: CDR1 DFQATT and CDR2 SNEGSKA (reference sequence). CDR3 nucleotide sequence: TGCAGTGCCCTGGACAGGGGCGTCTGGACTAGCGGGGGCAATGAGCAGTTCTTC. Protein sequence: CSALDRGVWTSGGNEQFF.

This clonotype was observed a few times. The V and J genes are TRBV7-3 and TRBJ2-1; the D gene is possibly TRBD2 (5 bases). The germline V and J ends were trimmed by 5 bases and 1 base, with 9 bases remaining between them. The CDR3 is 14 residues long. Germline V gene sequence: CDR1 SGHTA, CDR2 FQGTGA. The CDR3: CASSPTGSYNEQFF. CDR3 nucleotide sequence: TGTGCCAGCAGCCCGACGGGGTCCTACAATGAGCAGTTCTTC.

The gene calls are TRBV28 and TRBJ2-7; D unresolved. V lost 2 bases and J lost 3, with 11 bases in between. The CDR3 length is 14 residues. Germline-derived CDR1 and CDR2 are MDHEN and SYDVKM. CDR3 nucleotides: TGTGCCAGCAGTTTACCCGACCGCCGCTACGAGCAGTACTTC. It translates to CASSLPDRRYEQYF.

This clonotype was counted between two and nine times. The V and J genes are TRBV27 and TRBJ1-4, with a weak D call TRBD1 (5 bases). V shed 3 bases and J shed 1 base, with 6 bases lying between them. The CDR3 has 14 residues. In germline, CDR1 is MNHEY, CDR2 SMNVEV (reference sequence). DNA for the CDR3: TGTGCCAGCAGTTTGGGGGTAACTAATGAAAAACTGTTTTTT. Protein: CASSLGVTNEKLFF.

This sequence joins TRBV15 and TRBJ2-1; D gene unclear. The CDR3 covers 15 residues. CDR1 and CDR2 from the germline V gene are LNHNV and YYDKDF (reference sequence). Trimming stripped 3 bases from V and 0 bases from J, with 9 bases between. CDR3 sequence (DNA): TGTGCCACCAGCAGGAAACAGAGCTCCTACAATGAGCAGTTCTTC. The encoded protein is CATSRKQSSYNEQFF.

The V and J genes are TRBV7-8 and TRBJ2-1; 9 bases map to TRBD2. J gave up 4 bases and V 5 bases, and 9 bases lay outside the gene matches. The CDR3 loop spans 16 amino acids. Germline V gene data show CDR1 as SGHVS and CDR2 as FQNEAQ. Here the CDR3 reads CASSDHERGAYNEQFF. The CDR3 DNA reads TGTGCCAGCAGCGACCACGAGCGGGGGGCATACAATGAGCAGTTCTTC.

The V call is TRBV7-2, the J call TRBJ2-1; D is uncertain. This CDR3 spans 16 amino acids. V was pared by 5 bases and J by 2 bases, with 16 bases between. The germline V gene has CDR1 SGHTA and CDR2 FQGNSA. CDR3 loop: CASSPGRIETYNEQFF. The DNA of the CDR3 is TGTGCCAGCAGCCCAGGCCGAATAGAGACCTACAATGAGCAGTTCTTC.

In its sample, this clonotype was seen a few times. The J gene is TRBJ1-3, the V gene TRBV7-3; D gene unclear. Germline V gives CDR1 SGHTA, CDR2 FQGTGA. Between the trimmed V and J ends, which lost 2 bases and 3 bases, there was a span of 14 bases. The CDR3 extends over 16 amino acids. CDR3 region: CASSLVGSGSGNTIYF. The CDR3 DNA is TGTGCCAGCAGCTTAGTAGGAAGCGGCAGTGGAAACACCATATATTTT.

Comments on this clonotype: The germline gene is not matched at one end of the junction; a read error may be the cause. The CDR3 spells CASSNRHLQETKYF. CDR3 in DNA: TGTGCCAGCAGCAACCGACACCTACAAGAGACCAAGTACTTC. The chain uses TRBV7-6 and TRBJ2-5; the D is unclear. Looked up from germline, CDR1 is SGHVS and CDR2 is FNYEAQ. The CDR3 spans 14 residues.

The rearrangement uses TRBV7-2 and TRBJ2-7; a possible D gene is TRBD2 (6 bases). V gave up 8 bases and J gave up 3 bases, with 14 bases separating them. Per germline, CDR1 SGHTA and CDR2 FQGNSA. CDR3 length: 13 amino acids. The CDR3 nucleotides are TGTGCCAGCTCCCGAAGTAGCGGCTACGAGCAGTACTTC. It translates to CASSRSSGYEQYF.

The J gene is TRBJ2-2, the V gene TRBV7-8, with 7 bases lining up with TRBD2. This CDR3 has 14 amino acids. J gave up 6 bases and V 1 base, and 2 bases lay outside the gene matches. Germline V gene sequence: CDR1 SGHVS, CDR2 FQNEAQ. CDR3 in amino acids: CASSLVGGSGELFF. In DNA, the CDR3 is TGTGCCAGCAGCTTAGTGGGGGGGTCCGGGGAGCTGTTTTTT.

V is TRBV27 and J is TRBJ1-1, with D hard to call. Germline V gene lookup returns CDR1 MNHEY and CDR2 SMNVEV (reference sequence). V lost 5 bases and J lost 0, with 7 bases in between. CDR3 length equals 13 residues. The CDR3 coding sequence is TGTGCCAGCAGTACCCACATGAACACTGAAGCTTTCTTT. Its protein product is CASSTHMNTEAFF.

This clonotype was seen only a few times. This chain joins TRBV7-9 and TRBJ2-5, with D possibly being TRBD2 (5 bases). This CDR3 comprises 14 residues. Germline CDR1 and CDR2: SEHNR and FQNEAQ (reference sequence). The V end was cut by 5 bases, the J end by 3 bases, with 13 bases between. CDR3 protein: CASSNVTGKETQYF. Here the CDR3 DNA reads TGTGCCAGCAGCAATGTAACCGGGAAAGAGACCCAGTACTTC.

This clonotype was counted a few times. The chain links TRBV7-8 to TRBJ1-1, with TRBD1 matching over 9 bases. There are 16 residues in the CDR3. The junction had 10 bases not matched to a gene; V was cut back by 5 bases and J by 3 bases. Germline assignment: CDR1 SGHVS and CDR2 FQNEAQ. The CDR3, as DNA: TGTGCCAGCAGCCCGACAGGGGGTAGGGCTCACACTGAAGCTTTCTTT. This translates into CASSPTGGRAHTEAFF. Supplemented by reference TRBV7-8 and TRBJ1-1, the full variable domain reads GAGVSQSPRYKVAKRGQDVALRCDPISGHVSLFWYQQALGQGPEFLTYFQNEAQLDKSGLPSDRFFAERPEGSVSTLKIQRTQQEDSAVYLCASSPTGGRAHTEAFFGQGTRLTVV.

This clonotype came up many times. The V and J genes are TRBV4-1 and TRBJ1-6; D is possibly TRBD1 (6 bases). Looked up from germline, CDR1 is MGHRA and CDR2 is YSYEKL. The CDR3 has 16 residues. V was clipped by 3 bases and J by 6 bases, with 15 bases between them. CDR3: CASSHAQGQGNSPLHF. Written as DNA, the CDR3 is TGCGCCAGCAGCCATGCTCAGGGGCAGGGTAATTCACCCCTCCACTTT.

The rearrangement links TRBV7-9 to TRBJ2-5, with TRBD1 identical over 7 bases. V dropped 5 bases and J dropped 4; count of bases not matched to a gene: 4. Germline lookup yields CDR1 SEHNR and CDR2 FQNEAQ (reference sequence). This CDR3 contains 13 residues. Written as DNA, the CDR3 is TGTGCCAGCAGCCCCGACAGGGCAGAGACCCAGTACTTC. Translated: CASSPDRAETQYF.